These 25 T cell receptor beta chains were sequenced from one sample in a study of CD8 T cells in ankylosing spondylitis. TCRdb processed the 5' RACE reads anew with MiXCR; each CDR3 protein has one entry. The table lists some 270,000 distinct CDR3 sequences, 32% of them singletons. Sequencing input: blood, either unsorted or a sorted T cell fraction (not recorded which). These TCRs come from a male donor with ankylosing spondylitis or in good health (not recorded which).

This clonotype has at least ten counts. This chain joins TRBV6-1 and TRBJ2-7; D is ambiguous. Trimming shortened V by 4 bases and J by 0 bases, and 13 bases separated the two germline ends. Germline assignment: CDR1 MNHNS and CDR2 SASEGT. The CDR3 length is 15 residues. Written as DNA, the CDR3 is TGTGCCAGCAGTGCCCTTCACGCAAGCTCCTACGAGCAGTACTTC. Amino acid sequence: CASSALHASSYEQYF.

V usage is TRBV7-2 and J usage is TRBJ2-3; D gene unclear. The V gene's germline CDR1 is SGHTA and CDR2 FQGNSA. V was clipped by 5 bases and J by 6 bases, with 6 bases between them. CDR3 size: 11 residues. CDR3 protein: CASSPWDTQYF. Here the CDR3 DNA reads TGTGCCAGCAGCCCGTGGGATACGCAGTATTTT.

This chain connects TRBV9 to TRBJ1-2, with a tentative D call TRBD1 (5 bases). The CDR3 totals 16 residues. Germline V gene data show CDR1 as SGDLS and CDR2 as YYNGEE. Trimming removed 0 bases at V and 8 bases at J, with 20 bases between. CDR3 sequence reads: CASSVVGYSQAIGYTF. As DNA, the CDR3 is TGTGCCAGCAGCGTAGTAGGATACTCACAGGCGATCGGCTACACCTTC. The complete variable domain, with remaining parts taken from reference TRBV9 and TRBJ1-2, reads DSGVTQTPKHLITATGQRVTLRCSPRSGDLSVYWYQQSLDQGLQFLIQYYNGEERAKGNILERFSAQQFPDLHSELNLSSLELGDSALYFCASSVVGYSQAIGYTFGSGTRLTVV.

This clonotype was counted only a few times. The genes are TRBV20-1 and TRBJ2-1, with TRBD2 as a possible D gene (7 bases). Trimming cost V 4 bases and J 0 bases, with 16 bases left between them. The CDR3 length is 16 residues. The germline CDR1 and CDR2 sequences are DFQATT and SNEGSKA (reference sequence). CDR3 residues: CSATQEGGNSYNEQFF. In nucleotides, the CDR3 is TGCAGTGCTACTCAGGAGGGGGGGAACTCCTACAATGAGCAGTTCTTC.

The chain combines TRBV7-9 with TRBJ2-5; D gene uncertain. V was trimmed by 5 bases and J by 5 bases, leaving 6 bases between them. CDR3 length equals 11 residues. Germline lookup yields CDR1 SEHNR and CDR2 FQNEAQ (reference sequence). CDR3 region: CASSGDETQYF. In nucleotides, the CDR3 is TGTGCCAGCAGCGGAGACGAGACCCAGTACTTC.

This clonotype was recorded many times. The V and J genes are TRBV20-1 and TRBJ2-7; D ambiguous. V was cut by 2 bases and J by 0 bases, with 11 bases left in between. The CDR3 totals 14 residues. The germline V gene has CDR1 DFQATT and CDR2 SNEGSKA (reference sequence). The chain's CDR3 is CSARLISPSYEQYF. Here the CDR3 DNA reads TGCAGTGCTAGATTAATATCCCCCTCCTACGAGCAGTACTTC.

The CDR3 sequence: CASSQNTMGEQYF. Written as DNA, the CDR3 is TGTGCCAGCAGCCAGAATACTATGGGTGAGCAGTACTTC. The chain carries TRBV3-1 and TRBJ2-7; D not certain. The V end was cut by 3 bases, the J end by 7 bases, with 13 bases between. The CDR3 is made up of 13 amino acids. Germline CDR1 LGHDT, CDR2 YNNKEL (reference sequence).

The chain combines TRBV18 with TRBJ2-3; 12 bases agree with TRBD1. Germline CDR1 KGHSH, CDR2 LQKENI. This CDR3 is built from 15 residues. V lost 4 bases to trimming and J lost 4 bases; unmatched junction nucleotides: 3. The CDR3 here is CASSQGQGASDTQYF. The CDR3 nucleotides are TGTGCCAGCTCACAGGGACAGGGGGCCTCAGATACGCAGTATTTT.

The V call is TRBV20-1, the J call TRBJ2-3; D ambiguous. The germline gives CDR1 DFQATT, CDR2 SNEGSKA (reference sequence). V was trimmed by 4 bases and J by 7 bases, leaving 6 bases between them. CDR3 length: 10 residues. CDR3 bases: TGCAGTGCTACCCGGAATACGCAGTATTTT. Translated, it gives CSATRNTQYF.

This clonotype was found a few times. This chain joins TRBV5-1 and TRBJ2-2, with unresolved D. Trimming cost V 0 bases and J 1 base, with 13 bases left between them. CDR1 and CDR2 from the germline V gene are SGHRS and YFSETQ. The CDR3 sequence is 17 residues long. In DNA, the CDR3 is TGCGCCAGCAGCTTGGACGGTAGTCTTCGGAACACCGGGGAGCTGTTTTTT. The encoded protein is CASSLDGSLRNTGELFF.

This chain joins TRBV7-8 and TRBJ2-3, with D unclear. V was cut by 5 bases and J by 0 bases, with 15 bases left in between. This CDR3 spans 16 amino acids. CDR1 is SGHVS, CDR2 FQNEAQ, per germline. Here the CDR3 DNA reads TGTGCCAGCAGCACCCACCGAGCGACTAGCACAGATACGCAGTATTTT. It encodes CASSTHRATSTDTQYF.

The chain is built from TRBV20-1 and TRBJ1-2, with a possible D match to TRBD1 (5 bases). V was pared by 5 bases and J by 1 base, with 17 bases between. The germline CDR1 and CDR2 sequences are DFQATT and SNEGSKA (reference sequence). The CDR3 runs to 15 residues. CDR3 nucleotides: TGCAGTGCTCGTCGCGGGACGGACTTTAACTATGGCTACACCTTC. This sequence encodes CSARRGTDFNYGYTF.

This chain links TRBV20-1 with TRBJ2-2; 12 bases align to TRBD2. Germline V gene sequence: CDR1 DFQATT, CDR2 SNEGSKA (reference sequence). Trimming cost V 6 bases and J 6 bases; bases outside gene matches: 8. This CDR3 spans 15 amino acids. The CDR3 nucleotides read TGCAGTGCCCCACTAGCGGGGGGCCCGGCCGGGGAGCTGTTTTTT. Translating gives CSAPLAGGPAGELFF.

This clonotype was seen only a few times. The rearrangement joins TRBV10-3 to TRBJ2-2; D ambiguous. With 7 bases removed from V and 5 bases from J, the gap between germline ends came to 11 bases. The CDR3 length is 13 residues. Germline CDR1 ENHRY, CDR2 SYGVKD. CDR3 sequence reads: CAINPGWTGELFF. The CDR3 coding sequence is TGTGCCATCAATCCGGGTTGGACCGGGGAGCTGTTTTTT.

The rearrangement uses TRBV21-1 and TRBJ1-5; the DNA was not compared with TRBD1, the D call given in the table. TRBV21-1 is a documented pseudogene. There are 19 residues in the CDR3. In DNA, the CDR3 is TGTGCCAGCAGCAAAGATACAGGGACAGGGGGCTTGAGCAATCAGCCCCAGCATTTT. Amino acid sequence: CASSKDTGTGGLSNQPQHF.

This sequence joins TRBV6-1 and TRBJ2-7; 9 bases match TRBD1. The CDR3 is 15 residues long. V trimming: 6 bases; J trimming: 0 bases; junction bases outside the gene matches: 6. CDR1 MNHNS and CDR2 SASEGT come from the germline V gene. The chain's CDR3 is CASSRGTGSSYEQYF. Written as DNA, the CDR3 is TGTGCCAGCAGCCGCGGGACAGGGTCCTCCTACGAGCAGTACTTC.

This clonotype was detected only a few times. The V gene is TRBV20-1, the J gene TRBJ1-6; 7 bases line up with TRBD1. CDR3 length equals 14 residues. V gave up 0 bases and J gave up 7 bases; unmatched junction bases: 3. Germline V gene lookup returns CDR1 DFQATT and CDR2 SNEGSKA (reference sequence). Written as DNA, the CDR3 is TGCAGTGCTAGAGAAGTACAGGGGAATTCACCCCTCCACTTT. This codes for CSAREVQGNSPLHF.

The V gene is TRBV20-1, the J gene TRBJ1-6; a weak D match, TRBD1 (5 bases). The V gene's germline CDR1 is DFQATT and CDR2 SNEGSKA (reference sequence). CDR3 size: 15 residues. V was cut by 5 bases and J by 1 base, with 12 bases left in between. The CDR3 reads CSAGRQSSYNSPLHF. In nucleotides, the CDR3 is TGCAGTGCTGGCAGACAGTCTTCCTATAATTCACCCCTCCACTTT.

The table lists this clonotype with a few counts. The rearrangement uses TRBV28 and TRBJ2-7; 11 bases fit TRBD2. Germline V CDR1 and CDR2: MDHEN, SYDVKM. Germline trimming cut 4 bases from V and 3 bases from J; bases unmatched to any gene: 2. This CDR3 has 14 residues. The CDR3 nucleotides read TGTGCCAGCAGTTCCGGGACTAGCGGCTACGAGCAGTACTTC. It is translated as CASSSGTSGYEQYF.

This rearrangement joins TRBV4-1 to TRBJ2-3; D unclear. The germline V and J ends were trimmed by 4 bases and 5 bases, with 10 bases remaining between them. Germline assignment: CDR1 MGHRA and CDR2 YSYEKL. There are 13 residues in the CDR3. CDR3: CASSLGRLDTQYF. In nucleotides, the CDR3 is TGCGCCAGCAGCCTCGGCCGGTTAGATACGCAGTATTTT.

The chain combines TRBV12-3 or TRBV12-4 with TRBJ2-3, with TRBD2 identical over 14 bases. J gave up 5 bases and V 3 bases, and 10 bases lay outside the gene matches. This CDR3 has 18 residues. CDR3 nucleotides: TGTGCCAGCAGTTTCGGGACTAGCGGGGGAGTCACAAAAGATACGCAGTATTTT. Its protein is CASSFGTSGGVTKDTQYF.

This chain connects TRBV10-3 to TRBJ2-1; 8 bases agree with TRBD2. Germline CDR1 reads ENHRY; CDR2 reads SYGVKD. With V trimmed by 3 bases and J by 1 base, 2 bases remained unmatched. This CDR3 is 15 amino acids long. The CDR3 DNA reads TGTGCCATCAGTGACAGCGGGGGATCCTACAATGAGCAGTTCTTC. It encodes CAISDSGGSYNEQFF.

This clonotype was seen a few times. V is TRBV6-1 and J is TRBJ2-3, with TRBD2 matching over 10 bases. The CDR3 is made up of 14 amino acids. V lost 5 bases, J lost 3 bases, and 2 bases stayed unmatched. CDR1 and CDR2 from the germline V gene are MNHNS and SASEGT. The CDR3 protein is CASSQLAGTDTQYF. The CDR3 coding sequence is TGTGCCAGCAGTCAACTAGCGGGGACAGATACGCAGTATTTT.

This clonotype was counted only a few times. The chain's CDR3 is CASSESGAFNQPQHF. In DNA form, the CDR3 reads TGTGCCAGCAGCGAATCTGGGGCCTTCAATCAGCCCCAGCATTTT. The J gene is TRBJ1-5, the V gene TRBV12-3 or TRBV12-4; tentatively, D is TRBD1 (5 bases). V was cut by 6 bases and J by 3 bases, with 15 bases left in between. The CDR3 extends over 15 amino acids.

This rearrangement joins TRBV20-1 to TRBJ2-7; D is unclear. Germline V gives CDR1 DFQATT, CDR2 SNEGSKA (reference sequence). Trimming stripped 0 bases from V and 2 bases from J, with 14 bases between. The CDR3 covers 15 residues. The DNA of the CDR3 is TGCAGTGCTAGAGATCTGGGCGATCCCACCTACGAGCAGTACTTC. Encoded protein: CSARDLGDPTYEQYF.